Presented here are 8 T cell receptor beta chains from one specimen sequenced in a study of T cell responses to AZD1222 COVID-19 vaccine. Only in-frame clones appear in the TCRdb table, and some are missing; sequencing was by immunoSEQ multiplex PCR. This sample has some 130,000 clones; 84% occur once, and the top ten carry over 4%. Here the sequenced sample was peripheral blood, taken on day 0 of AZD1222 vaccination. The receptors originated from an adult in good health.

The chain employs TRBV9 and TRBJ1-1; D is unclear. CDR1 and CDR2 from the germline V gene are SGDLS and YYNGEE. Trimming stripped 4 bases from V and 1 base from J, with 14 bases between. This CDR3 has 15 amino acids. The CDR3 region is CASSIEVHQNTEAFF. The DNA of the CDR3 is TGTGCCAGCAGCATAGAAGTACACCAGAACACTGAAGCTTTCTTT.

With regard to this clone: The junction differs from germline at one of its ends, possibly a read error. Other DNA sequences within the sample encode an identical CDR3. This sequence joins TRBV11-2 and TRBJ1-1; D might be TRBD1 (5 bases). Germline V gives CDR1 SGHAT, CDR2 FQNNGV. The CDR3 is 14 amino acids. CDR3 nucleotides: TGTGCCAGCAGTTTAGGGACTGCGAACACTGAAGCTTTCTTT. It is translated as CASSLGTANTEAFF.

This clone was seen more than once but under ten times. This rearrangement joins TRBV5-1 to TRBJ1-2; TRBD1 aligns across 8 bases. Unmatched junction bases numbered 18, after V lost 3 bases and J lost 2 bases. CDR3 length equals 19 residues. CDR1 SGHRS and CDR2 YFSETQ come from the germline V gene. Here the CDR3 DNA reads TGCGCCAGCAGCTCCCCGAAAACCGGGACAGGTGATTTAAACTATGGCTACACCTTC. Residues: CASSSPKTGTGDLNYGYTF.

The gene calls are TRBV19 and TRBJ1-4; perhaps TRBD1 as D (6 bases). The V gene's germline CDR1 is LNHDA and CDR2 SQIVND (reference sequence). CDR3 length equals 16 residues. The germline V and J ends were trimmed by 3 bases and 7 bases, with 18 bases remaining between them. In nucleotides, the CDR3 is TGTGCCAGTAGTATTCGGAAGGGGGGGCCGGTTGAAAAACTGTTTTTT. The encoded protein is CASSIRKGGPVEKLFF.

This clone was observed a handful of times. The V call is TRBV7-3, the J call TRBJ1-1; D is perhaps TRBD1 (5 bases). Germline-derived CDR1 and CDR2 are SGHTA and FQGTGA. The CDR3 sequence is 13 residues long. The germline V and J ends were trimmed by 2 bases and 4 bases, with 8 bases remaining between them. CDR3: CASSLSGGTEAFF. For the CDR3, the DNA is TGTGCCAGCAGCTTATCCGGGGGCACTGAAGCTTTCTTT.

The V call is TRBV29-1, the J call TRBJ1-1; no clear D gene. CDR1 SQVTM and CDR2 ANQGSEA come from the germline V gene. The CDR3 contains 13 residues. Between the trimmed V and J ends, which lost 4 bases and 0 bases, there was a span of 9 bases. The CDR3 here is CSVARRLNTEAFF. CDR3 nucleotide sequence: TGCAGCGTTGCTAGGCGCCTGAACACTGAAGCTTTCTTT.

V and J are TRBV7-2 and TRBJ2-5; D possibly corresponds to TRBD2 (5 bases). V was pared by 6 bases and J by 2 bases, with 10 bases between. The CDR3 contains 13 residues. From germline, CDR1 is SGHTA and CDR2 FQGNSA. The CDR3: CASSRTRQETQYF. As DNA, the CDR3 is TGTGCCAGCAGTCGGACTCGACAAGAGACCCAGTACTTC.

The V gene is TRBV5-1, the J gene TRBJ1-2; 7 positions match TRBD1. The CDR3 has 14 amino acids. Germline CDR1 SGHRS, CDR2 YFSETQ. J was trimmed by 4 bases and V by 3 bases; bases with no gene match: 6. DNA of the CDR3: TGCGCCAGCAGCTCCCCGGCAGGGGGCTATGGCTACACCTTC. Encoded protein: CASSSPAGGYGYTF.